This T cell receptor (beta chain) derives from a study of PD-L1 blockade in urothelial cancer. Study context: Previous chemotherapy exposure amounted to 0 to 3 regimens for patients.

Study-wide findings and caveats: At the 3-week point, tumor-associated blood clones expanded more in durable-benefit patients.

Trimming took off 4 bases at V and 1 base at J, with 20 bases between the two ends. CDR3 length equals 17 residues. Germline-derived CDR1 and CDR2 are SGHRS and YFSETQ. The method was immunoSEQ multiplex PCR; TCRdb's version includes in-frame clones alone and lacks a portion of them. Of tens of thousands of clones listed, approximately 84% are singletons. Note on this clone: Its antigen remains unknown.

Time point: pretreatment peripheral blood. The cohort comprised individuals with locally advanced or metastatic urothelial carcinoma. This receptor was taken from a man over 45 with urothelial cancer. Sample: PBMCs, taken around atezolizumab (anti-PD-L1) treatment. V usage is TRBV5-1 and J usage is TRBJ2-5, with D tentatively TRBD2 (6 bases). CDR3 sequence: CASSTNPDGLIQETQYF. The CDR3 coding sequence is TGCGCCAGCAGCACGAACCCGGACGGACTAATCCAAGAGACCCAGTACTTC.